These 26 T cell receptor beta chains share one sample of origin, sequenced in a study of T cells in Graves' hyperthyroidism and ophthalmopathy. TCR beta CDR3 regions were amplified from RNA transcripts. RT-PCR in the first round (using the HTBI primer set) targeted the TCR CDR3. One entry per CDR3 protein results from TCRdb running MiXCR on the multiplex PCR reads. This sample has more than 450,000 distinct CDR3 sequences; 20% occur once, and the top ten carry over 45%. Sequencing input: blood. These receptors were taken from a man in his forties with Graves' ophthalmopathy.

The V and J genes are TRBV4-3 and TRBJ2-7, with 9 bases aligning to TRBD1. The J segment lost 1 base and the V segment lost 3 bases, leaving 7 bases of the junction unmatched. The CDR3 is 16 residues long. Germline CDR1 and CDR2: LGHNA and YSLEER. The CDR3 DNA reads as TGCGCCAGCAGCCACCCCGGACAGGGGACGTCCTACGAGCAGTACTTC. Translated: CASSHPGQGTSYEQYF.

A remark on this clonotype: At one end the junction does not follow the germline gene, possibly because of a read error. CDR3 protein: CSARALVSYKQYF. In DNA form, the CDR3 reads TGCAGTGCTAGAGCTTTGGTCTCCTACAAGCAGTACTTC. The J gene is TRBJ2-7, the V gene TRBV20-1; unclear D gene. Germline V gene data show CDR1 as DFQATT and CDR2 as SNEGSKA (reference sequence). This CDR3 spans 13 amino acids.

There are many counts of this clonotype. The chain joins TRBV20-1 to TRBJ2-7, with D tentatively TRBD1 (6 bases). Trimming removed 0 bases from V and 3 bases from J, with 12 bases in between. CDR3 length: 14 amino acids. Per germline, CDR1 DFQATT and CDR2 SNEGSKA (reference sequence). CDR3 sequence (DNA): TGCAGTGCTAGAGATTTAGGGGACATCTACGAGCAGTACTTC. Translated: CSARDLGDIYEQYF.

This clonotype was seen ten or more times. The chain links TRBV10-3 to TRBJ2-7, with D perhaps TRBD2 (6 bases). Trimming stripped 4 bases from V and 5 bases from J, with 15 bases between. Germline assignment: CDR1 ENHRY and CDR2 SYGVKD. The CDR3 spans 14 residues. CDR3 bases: TGTGCCATCAGTGCTGGGACTGAGGGACACGAGCAGTACTTC. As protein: CAISAGTEGHEQYF.

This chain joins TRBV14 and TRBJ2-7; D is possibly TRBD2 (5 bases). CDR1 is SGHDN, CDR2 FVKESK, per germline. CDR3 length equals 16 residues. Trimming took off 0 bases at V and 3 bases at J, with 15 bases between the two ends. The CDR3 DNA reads TGTGCCAGCAGCCAAGATAGTGCGCGGGCCTTCTACGAGCAGTACTTC. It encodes CASSQDSARAFYEQYF.

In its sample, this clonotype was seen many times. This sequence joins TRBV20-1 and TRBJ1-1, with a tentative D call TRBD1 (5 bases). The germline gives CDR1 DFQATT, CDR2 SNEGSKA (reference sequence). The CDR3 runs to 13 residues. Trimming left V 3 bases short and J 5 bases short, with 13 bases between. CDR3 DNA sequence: TGCAGTGCTAGTCCCAGGGCGGGGACTGAAGCTTTCTTT. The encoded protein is CSASPRAGTEAFF.

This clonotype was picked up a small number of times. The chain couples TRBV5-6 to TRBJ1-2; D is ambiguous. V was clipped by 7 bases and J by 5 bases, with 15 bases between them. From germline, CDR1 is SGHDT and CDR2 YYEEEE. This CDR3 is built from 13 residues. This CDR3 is CASLRGSAYGYTF. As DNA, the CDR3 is TGTGCCAGCCTCAGAGGCAGCGCTTATGGCTACACCTTC. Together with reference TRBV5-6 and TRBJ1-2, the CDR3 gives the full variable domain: DAGVTQSPTHLIKTRGQQVTLRCSPKSGHDTVSWYQQALGQGPQFIFQYYEEEERQRGNFPDRFSGHQFPNYSSELNVNALLLGDSALYLCASLRGSAYGYTFGSGTRLTVV.

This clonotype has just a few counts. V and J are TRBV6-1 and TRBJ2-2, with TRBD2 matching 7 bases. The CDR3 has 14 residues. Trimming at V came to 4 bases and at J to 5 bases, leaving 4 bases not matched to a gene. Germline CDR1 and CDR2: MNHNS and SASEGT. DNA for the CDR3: TGTGCCAGCAGTGGCGGGAGAGGGACCGGGGAGCTGTTTTTT. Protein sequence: CASSGGRGTGELFF.

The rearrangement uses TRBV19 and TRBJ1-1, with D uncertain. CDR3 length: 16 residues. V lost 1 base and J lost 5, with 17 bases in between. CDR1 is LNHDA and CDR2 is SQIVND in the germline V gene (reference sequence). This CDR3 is CASSIGGKPGWTEAFF. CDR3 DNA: TGTGCCAGTAGTATAGGAGGGAAACCGGGTTGGACTGAAGCTTTCTTT.

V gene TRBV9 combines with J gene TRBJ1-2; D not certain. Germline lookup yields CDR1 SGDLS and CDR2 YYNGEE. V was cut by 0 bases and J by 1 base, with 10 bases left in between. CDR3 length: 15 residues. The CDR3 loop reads CASSVGIGLNYGYTF. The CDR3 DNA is TGTGCCAGCAGCGTAGGGATAGGACTTAACTATGGCTACACCTTC.

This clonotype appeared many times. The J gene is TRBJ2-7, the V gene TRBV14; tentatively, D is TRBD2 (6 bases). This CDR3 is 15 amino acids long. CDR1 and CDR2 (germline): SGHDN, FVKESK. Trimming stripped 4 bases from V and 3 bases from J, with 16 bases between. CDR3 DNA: TGTGCCAGCAGCCCCGTTGGTAGCGGAAACTACGAGCAGTACTTC. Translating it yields CASSPVGSGNYEQYF.

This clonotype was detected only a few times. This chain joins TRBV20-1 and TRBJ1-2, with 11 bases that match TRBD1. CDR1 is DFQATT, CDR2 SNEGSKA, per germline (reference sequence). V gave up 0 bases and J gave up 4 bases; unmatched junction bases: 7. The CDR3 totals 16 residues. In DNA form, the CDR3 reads TGCAGTGCTAGAGATCAGAGGACAGGGGGCGTCTATGGCTACACCTTC. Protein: CSARDQRTGGVYGYTF.

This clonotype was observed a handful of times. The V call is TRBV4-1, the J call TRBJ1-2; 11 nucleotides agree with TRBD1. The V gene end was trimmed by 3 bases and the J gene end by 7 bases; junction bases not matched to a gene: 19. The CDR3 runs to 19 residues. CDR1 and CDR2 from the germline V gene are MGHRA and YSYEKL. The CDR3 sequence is CASSHPPGQGDFNYRGYTF. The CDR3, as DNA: TGCGCCAGCAGCCACCCTCCGGGACAGGGGGATTTTAACTATCGTGGCTACACCTTC.

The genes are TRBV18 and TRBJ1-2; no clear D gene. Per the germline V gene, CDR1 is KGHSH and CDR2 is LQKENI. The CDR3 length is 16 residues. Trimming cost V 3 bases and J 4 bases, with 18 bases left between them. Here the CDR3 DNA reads TGTGCCAGCTCACCGAGTGCCGGGATTTTAGCCTATGGCTACACCTTC. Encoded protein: CASSPSAGILAYGYTF. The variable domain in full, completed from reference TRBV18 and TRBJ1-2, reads NAGVMQNPRHLVRRRGQEARLRCSPMKGHSHVYWYRQLPEEGLKFMVYLQKENIIDESGMPKERFSAEFPKEGPSILRIQQVVRGDSAAYFCASSPSAGILAYGYTFGSGTRLTVV.

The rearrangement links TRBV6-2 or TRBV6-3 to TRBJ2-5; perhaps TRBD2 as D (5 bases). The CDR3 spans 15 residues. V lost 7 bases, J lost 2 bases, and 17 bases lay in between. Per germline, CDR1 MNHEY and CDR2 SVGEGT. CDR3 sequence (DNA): TGTGCCAGCATGAGCACTGGAGGAGGACAAGAGACCCAGTACTTC. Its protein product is CASMSTGGGQETQYF.

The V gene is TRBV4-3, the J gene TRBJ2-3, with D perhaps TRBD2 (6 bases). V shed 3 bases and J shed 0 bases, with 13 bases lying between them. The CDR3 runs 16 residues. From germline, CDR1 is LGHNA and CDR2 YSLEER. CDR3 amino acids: CASSQSGTPSTDTQYF. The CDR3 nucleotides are TGCGCCAGCAGCCAGTCCGGGACTCCGAGCACAGATACGCAGTATTTT.

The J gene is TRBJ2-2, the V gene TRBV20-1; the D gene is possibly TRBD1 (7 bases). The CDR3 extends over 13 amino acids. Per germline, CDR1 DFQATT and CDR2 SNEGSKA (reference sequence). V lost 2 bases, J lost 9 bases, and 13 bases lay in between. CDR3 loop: CSARSQGGRELFF. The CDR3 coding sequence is TGCAGTGCTAGAAGCCAGGGGGGCCGGGAGCTGTTTTTT.

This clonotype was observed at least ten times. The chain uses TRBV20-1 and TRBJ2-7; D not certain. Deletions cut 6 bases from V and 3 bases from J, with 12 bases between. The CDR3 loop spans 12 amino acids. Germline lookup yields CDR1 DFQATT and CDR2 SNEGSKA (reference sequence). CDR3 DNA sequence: TGCAGTGCCGTTTTAATAAGCTACGAGCAGTACTTC. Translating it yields CSAVLISYEQYF.

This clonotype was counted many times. The CDR3 DNA reads TGTGCCAGCAGTTCAGTCGGGACTTCTACCGGGGAGCTGTTTTTT. It codes for CASSSVGTSTGELFF. The chain combines TRBV2 with TRBJ2-2, with D tentatively TRBD2 (6 bases). V lost 5 bases and J 5 bases, leaving 15 bases between the germline ends. The CDR3 runs to 15 residues. From germline, CDR1 is SNHLY and CDR2 FYNNEI.

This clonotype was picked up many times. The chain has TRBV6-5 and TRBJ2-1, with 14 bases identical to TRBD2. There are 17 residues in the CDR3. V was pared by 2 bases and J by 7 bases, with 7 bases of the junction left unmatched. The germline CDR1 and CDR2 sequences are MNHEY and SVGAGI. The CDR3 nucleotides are TGTGCCAGCAGTTACACGACTAGCGGGGGGGTGGTAAATGAGCAGTTCTTC. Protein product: CASSYTTSGGVVNEQFF.

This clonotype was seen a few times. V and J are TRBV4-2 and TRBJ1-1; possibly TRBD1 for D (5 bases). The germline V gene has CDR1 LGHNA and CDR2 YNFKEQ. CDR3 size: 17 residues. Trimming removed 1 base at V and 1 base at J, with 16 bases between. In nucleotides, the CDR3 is TGTGCCAGCAGCCAAGGCATCGAAGGGGCCCCGAACACTGAAGCTTTCTTT. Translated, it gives CASSQGIEGAPNTEAFF.

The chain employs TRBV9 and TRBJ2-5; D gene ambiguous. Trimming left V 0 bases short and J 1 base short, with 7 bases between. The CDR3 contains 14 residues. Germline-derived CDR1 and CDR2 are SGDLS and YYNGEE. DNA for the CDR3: TGTGCCAGCAGCGTAGGGGGATTCCAAGAGACCCAGTACTTC. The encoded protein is CASSVGGFQETQYF.

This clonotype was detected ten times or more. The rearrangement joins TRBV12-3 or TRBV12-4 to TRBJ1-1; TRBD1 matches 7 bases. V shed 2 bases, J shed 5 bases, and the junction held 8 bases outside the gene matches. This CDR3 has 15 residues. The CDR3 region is CASSLKATGRTEAFF. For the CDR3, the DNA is TGTGCCAGCAGTTTAAAGGCGACAGGGAGGACTGAAGCTTTCTTT.

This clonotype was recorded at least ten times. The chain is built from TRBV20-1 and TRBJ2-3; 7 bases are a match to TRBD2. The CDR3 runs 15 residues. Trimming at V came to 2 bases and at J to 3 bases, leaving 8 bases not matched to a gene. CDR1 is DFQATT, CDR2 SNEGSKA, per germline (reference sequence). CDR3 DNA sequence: TGCAGTGCTAGAACCCTAGCGGTAGGAACAGATACGCAGTATTTT. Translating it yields CSARTLAVGTDTQYF.

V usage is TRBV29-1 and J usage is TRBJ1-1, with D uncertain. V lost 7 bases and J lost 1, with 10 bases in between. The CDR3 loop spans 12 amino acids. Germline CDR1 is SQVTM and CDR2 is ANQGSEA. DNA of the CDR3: TGCAGCGGGGGTGTCGGGAACACTGAAGCTTTCTTT. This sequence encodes CSGGVGNTEAFF.

The CDR3 DNA reads TGTGCCAGCAGCCAAGATCTAGATGGCTATGGCTACACCTTC. The encoded protein is CASSQDLDGYGYTF. This sequence joins TRBV14 and TRBJ1-2; the D is unclear. Germline values: CDR1 SGHDN, CDR2 FVKESK. V lost 0 bases to trimming and J lost 4 bases, with 9 bases between them. This CDR3 is built from 14 residues.